What follows are 24 T cell receptor beta chains derived from one specimen sequenced in a study of blood T cell repertoires in COVID-19. Assay: immunoSEQ multiplex PCR; the TCRdb copy retains only in-frame clones and omits some. Among about 230,000 clones listed, 85% were seen once. Input material: peripheral blood. Receptors originate from a man aged 40-49 years with acute or convalescent COVID-19.

The J gene is TRBJ1-4, the V gene TRBV5-5; a weak D match, TRBD1 (6 bases). Germline V gives CDR1 SGHKS, CDR2 YYEKEE (reference sequence). Trimming shortened V by 1 base and J by 5 bases, and 18 bases separated the two germline ends. This CDR3 region has 17 residues. In DNA form, the CDR3 reads TGTGCCAGCAGCTTGTTCCCACCCGGGACAAGGAATGAAAAACTGTTTTTT. This gives the protein CASSLFPPGTRNEKLFF.

V is TRBV29-1 and J is TRBJ2-1; 7 bases match TRBD1. The CDR3 has 11 amino acids. Germline trimming cut 6 bases from V and 15 bases from J; bases unmatched to any gene: 11. Germline lookup yields CDR1 SQVTM and CDR2 ANQGSEA. The CDR3 region is CSVSTGLGRFF. CDR3 coding DNA: TGCAGCGTCTCGACAGGGTTAGGTAGGTTCTTC.

This chain links TRBV6-5 with TRBJ1-2; 7 bases are shared with TRBD1. This CDR3 has 12 residues. Trimming removed 6 bases from V and 4 bases from J; junction bases left unmatched: 2. CDR1 is MNHEY, CDR2 SVGAGI, per germline. The CDR3 sequence: CASSQGVYGYTF. In DNA, the CDR3 is TGTGCCAGCAGCCAGGGGGTCTATGGCTACACCTTC.

V gene TRBV28 combines with J gene TRBJ1-1; D possibly corresponds to TRBD1 (6 bases). Trimming cost V 10 bases and J 2 bases, with 17 bases left between them. In germline, CDR1 is MDHEN, CDR2 SYDVKM. This CDR3 region has 14 residues. The CDR3 nucleotides read TGTGCCACCCGACAGGCGTCTGAAAACACTGAAGCTTTCTTT. This encodes CATRQASENTEAFF.

The table lists this clone with a count of one. The V call is TRBV12-2, the J call TRBJ2-7; TRBD1 is taken as the D call from the table, unchecked against the DNA. TRBV12-2 is assigned pseudogene status. This CDR3 spans 15 amino acids. The chain's CDR3 is CASRPRQGAPYEQYF. The DNA for the CDR3 is TGTGCAAGTCGCCCCAGACAGGGGGCCCCCTACGAGCAGTACTTC.

V and J are TRBV30 and TRBJ1-1; no reliable D call. The CDR3 length is 14 residues. V lost 3 bases to trimming and J lost 0 bases, with 11 bases between them. The V gene's germline CDR1 is GTSNPN and CDR2 SVGIG (reference sequence). The CDR3 here is CAWRRGDVNTEAFF. The CDR3, as DNA: TGTGCCTGGAGACGGGGAGATGTGAACACTGAAGCTTTCTTT.

This chain uses TRBV12-3 or TRBV12-4 with TRBJ1-4; TRBD1 might be the D (5 bases). Trimming left V 6 bases short and J 8 bases short, with 13 bases between. This CDR3 is built from 13 residues. CDR3 in DNA: TGTGCCAGCAGCCGGGGCGCGGGGGAAAAACTGTTTTTT. Translated, it gives CASSRGAGEKLFF.

This clone was observed a single time. The chain joins TRBV27 to TRBJ1-6; perhaps TRBD1 as D (5 bases). This CDR3 has 14 residues. Trimming took off 7 bases at V and 7 bases at J, with 14 bases between the two ends. Germline-derived CDR1 and CDR2 are MNHEY and SMNVEV (reference sequence). DNA of the CDR3: TGTGCCAGCACCCTCGGGGGTTGGAATTCACCCCTCCACTTT. Translating it yields CASTLGGWNSPLHF.

The table lists this clone with a count of one. The V and J genes are TRBV18 and TRBJ2-1; TRBD2 matches at 9 bases. With 0 bases clipped from V and 6 bases from J, the junction kept 6 bases outside the gene matches. The CDR3 is 16 residues long. Germline assignment: CDR1 KGHSH and CDR2 LQKENI. In nucleotides, the CDR3 is TGTGCCAGCTCACCACCTAGGCTAGCGGGGTCCAATGAGCAGTTCTTC. Its translation is CASSPPRLAGSNEQFF.

The V and J genes are TRBV11-2 and TRBJ1-4; D gene ambiguous. The V end lost 5 bases, the J end lost 0 bases, and 13 bases lay between the germline ends. Germline CDR1 is SGHAT and CDR2 is FQNNGV. This CDR3 contains 16 residues. CDR3 sequence reads: CASSPSMRATNEKLFF. CDR3 nucleotide sequence: TGTGCCAGCAGCCCAAGTATGAGAGCAACTAATGAAAAACTGTTTTTT.

The DNA for the CDR3 is TGTGCCTGGAGGGAAGGACAGGGTAAGATCTACGAGCAGTACTTC. This gives the protein CAWREGQGKIYEQYF. The chain joins TRBV30 to TRBJ2-7, with 8 bases aligning to TRBD1. This CDR3 is 15 amino acids long. Germline values: CDR1 GTSNPN, CDR2 SVGIG (reference sequence). The V gene end was trimmed by 3 bases and the J gene end by 3 bases; junction bases not matched to a gene: 10.

The chain uses TRBV3-1 (or the pseudogene TRBV3-2) and TRBJ2-1; 7 nucleotides match TRBD1. This CDR3 contains 13 residues. The junction had 4 bases not matched to a gene; V was cut back by 7 bases and J by 4 bases. Germline lookup yields CDR1 LGHDT and CDR2 YNNKEL (reference sequence). The CDR3 coding sequence is TGTGCCAGCACCCGGGACAGTTACAATGAGCAGTTCTTC. As protein: CASTRDSYNEQFF.

The rearrangement joins TRBV28 to TRBJ1-2; D uncertain. The CDR3 has 11 residues. The germline CDR1 and CDR2 sequences are MDHEN and SYDVKM. Trimming removed 7 bases from V and 8 bases from J, with 11 bases in between. The CDR3 nucleotides are TGTGCCAGCACCGATGACTTGGGCTACACCTTC. Amino acid sequence: CASTDDLGYTF.

CDR3 residues: CASSQQGSGTGELFF. CDR3 DNA: TGCGCCAGCAGCCAACAGGGATCGGGCACCGGGGAGCTGTTTTTT. The V and J genes are TRBV5-1 and TRBJ2-2; D is perhaps TRBD1 (6 bases). This CDR3 has 15 residues. Looked up from germline, CDR1 is SGHRS and CDR2 is YFSETQ. Trimming shortened V by 4 bases and J by 4 bases, and 14 bases separated the two germline ends.

This clone appeared once. The chain joins TRBV18 to TRBJ2-5, with TRBD1 matching 10 bases. The V gene end was trimmed by 6 bases and the J gene end by 2 bases; junction bases not matched to a gene: 6. Germline CDR1 KGHSH, CDR2 LQKENI. The CDR3 runs to 15 residues. The chain's CDR3 is CASSQRQGAQETQYF. DNA for the CDR3: TGTGCCAGCTCCCAAAGACAGGGGGCACAAGAGACCCAGTACTTC.

The chain carries TRBV28 and TRBJ1-4; 8 nucleotides match TRBD1. Germline V lookup: CDR1 MDHEN, CDR2 SYDVKM. The CDR3 contains 15 residues. V was pared by 4 bases and J by 5 bases, with 6 bases of the junction left unmatched. In DNA form, the CDR3 reads TGTGCCAGCAGTTCGACAGGGGAGGGCAATGAAAAACTGTTTTTT. As protein: CASSSTGEGNEKLFF. The entire variable domain, with the rest obtained from reference TRBV28 and TRBJ1-4, is as follows: DVKVTQSSRYLVKRTGEKVFLECVQDMDHENMFWYRQDPGLGLRLIYFSYDVKMKEKGDIPEGYSVSREKKERFSLILESASTNQTSMYLCASSSTGEGNEKLFFGSGTQLSVL.

The rearrangement joins TRBV29-1 to TRBJ1-5; 7 bases map to TRBD1. This CDR3 comprises 13 residues. The V segment lost 4 bases and the J segment 6 bases; nucleotides outside the gene matches: 6. CDR1 is SQVTM and CDR2 is ANQGSEA in the germline V gene. For the CDR3, the DNA is TGCAGCGTTGGGACAGGCTCAAGTCAGCCCCAGCATTTT. It specifies CSVGTGSSQPQHF.

The sample holds a few counts of this clone. The chain carries TRBV5-1 and TRBJ1-6, with TRBD1 matching over 8 bases. The J segment lost 4 bases and the V segment lost 0 bases, leaving 0 bases of the junction unmatched. Germline V gene lookup returns CDR1 SGHRS and CDR2 YFSETQ. The CDR3 runs to 15 residues. Here the CDR3 reads CASSLGQGYNSPLHF. The CDR3 DNA reads TGCGCCAGCAGCTTGGGACAGGGGTATAATTCACCCCTCCACTTT. Using reference TRBV5-1 and TRBJ1-6 for the parts outside the CDR3, the full variable domain is KAGVTQTPRYLIKTRGQQVTLSCSPISGHRSVSWYQQTPGQGLQFLFEYFSETQRNKGNFPGRFSGRQFSNSRSEMNVSTLELGDSALYLCASSLGQGYNSPLHFGNGTRLTVT.

This sequence joins TRBV27 and TRBJ2-1; TRBD2 matches 11 bases. Germline-derived CDR1 and CDR2 are MNHEY and SMNVEV (reference sequence). This CDR3 region has 18 residues. Trimming removed 2 bases from V and 0 bases from J; junction bases left unmatched: 6. CDR3 bases: TGTGCCAGCAGTTTAACTAGCGGGGGTGTGAGCTCCTACAATGAGCAGTTCTTC. It is translated as CASSLTSGGVSSYNEQFF.

The genes are TRBV6-5 and TRBJ2-3, with 9 bases fitting TRBD1. CDR1 is MNHEY, CDR2 SVGAGI, per germline. With 6 bases clipped from V and 6 bases from J, the junction kept 7 bases outside the gene matches. There are 14 residues in the CDR3. This CDR3 reads CASRTTGGRDTQYF. The CDR3 bases are TGTGCCAGCAGAACGACAGGGGGACGGGATACGCAGTATTTT.

This clone was observed a single time. J is TRBJ2-7 and V is TRBV6-5, with D possibly being TRBD1 (5 bases). V gave up 2 bases and J gave up 4 bases, with 15 bases separating them. This CDR3 spans 15 amino acids. The germline CDR1 and CDR2 sequences are MNHEY and SVGAGI. The CDR3 sequence: CASSYRQGYWYEQYF. The CDR3 nucleotides read TGTGCCAGCAGTTACAGGCAGGGATACTGGTACGAGCAGTACTTC.

This clone was counted a few times. The V gene is TRBV27, the J gene TRBJ1-1; D not resolved. CDR1 MNHEY and CDR2 SMNVEV come from the germline V gene (reference sequence). This CDR3 comprises 13 residues. Trimming removed 3 bases at V and 1 base at J, with 6 bases between. The CDR3 here is CASSLRENTEAFF. CDR3 DNA sequence: TGTGCCAGCAGTTTGAGGGAGAACACTGAAGCTTTCTTT.

The chain recombines TRBV27 with TRBJ2-1; 9 bases fit TRBD2. CDR1 is MNHEY, CDR2 SMNVEV, per germline (reference sequence). V dropped 5 bases and J dropped 8; count of bases not matched to a gene: 10. The length of the CDR3 is 15 residues. The CDR3 loop is CASSMKTSGPHEQFF. CDR3 coding DNA: TGTGCCAGCAGTATGAAGACTAGCGGTCCCCATGAGCAGTTCTTC.

The chain has TRBV2 and TRBJ1-2; 10 bases agree with TRBD1. J was trimmed by 5 bases and V by 3 bases; bases with no gene match: 3. Germline V CDR1 and CDR2: SNHLY, FYNNEI. This CDR3 is 14 amino acids long. CDR3 bases: TGTGCCAGCAGTGATGAGGACAGGGGGTATGGCTACACCTTC. Protein sequence: CASSDEDRGYGYTF.